Below, 4 T cell receptor beta chains from the same sample are listed, as sequenced in a study of blood T cell repertoires in COVID-19. Sequenced by immunoSEQ multiplex PCR; TCRdb stores in-frame clones only, minus some. Here the sample spans fewer than 400,000 clones, approximately 84% being singletons. Input material: PBMCs or T cells enriched from blood (not recorded which). These receptors were collected from a man aged 25 to 40 who had recovered from COVID-19.

This chain uses TRBV2 with TRBJ1-5, with TRBD1 as a possible D gene (5 bases). Germline CDR1 and CDR2: SNHLY and FYNNEI. The ends were cut back, 6 bases at V and 7 bases at J, with 16 bases in the middle. CDR3 length equals 14 residues. The CDR3 protein is CASSPQGARQPQHF. The DNA of the CDR3 is TGTGCCAGCAGCCCGCAGGGTGCGAGGCAGCCCCAGCATTTT. The entire variable domain, with the rest obtained from reference TRBV2 and TRBJ1-5, is as follows: EPEVTQTPSHQVTQMGQEVILRCVPISNHLYFYWYRQILGQKVEFLVSFYNNEISEKSEIFDDQFSVERPDGSNFTLKIRSTKLEDSAMYFCASSPQGARQPQHFGDGTRLSIL.

The chain uses TRBV7-9 and TRBJ2-7; 10 bases fit TRBD2. Germline loops: CDR1 SEHNR, CDR2 FQNEAQ (reference sequence). With 3 bases clipped from V and 5 bases from J, the junction kept 10 bases outside the gene matches. The CDR3 runs 16 residues. CDR3 nucleotide sequence: TGTGCCAGCAGCTTTACGAGCGGGGGGGCCATCGACGAGCAGTACTTC. It specifies CASSFTSGGAIDEQYF.

This clone has only a few counts. V gene TRBV5-1 combines with J gene TRBJ2-2; 12 bases match TRBD1. The germline CDR1 and CDR2 sequences are SGHRS and YFSETQ. The CDR3 sequence is 14 residues long. With 4 bases clipped from V and 6 bases from J, the junction kept 1 base outside the gene matches. CDR3 sequence: CASSRDRGPGELFF. The CDR3 DNA sequence: TGCGCCAGCAGCCGGGACAGGGGGCCCGGGGAGCTGTTTTTT. Full variable domain (rest looked up from reference TRBV5-1 and TRBJ2-2): KAGVTQTPRYLIKTRGQQVTLSCSPISGHRSVSWYQQTPGQGLQFLFEYFSETQRNKGNFPGRFSGRQFSNSRSEMNVSTLELGDSALYLCASSRDRGPGELFFGEGSRLTVL.

This clone was seen once. This chain uses TRBV5-1 with TRBJ1-2; 8 bases are a match to TRBD1. J gave up 3 bases and V 3 bases, and 7 bases lay outside the gene matches. The germline CDR1 and CDR2 sequences are SGHRS and YFSETQ. The CDR3 totals 15 residues. This CDR3 reads CASSSRTGWYYGYTF. The CDR3 DNA reads TGCGCCAGCAGCTCAAGGACAGGGTGGTACTATGGCTACACCTTC.